The clone carrying this T cell receptor beta chain was observed once. The sample originates from a study of blood T cell repertoires in COVID-19. Assignments of participants to cohorts depended upon their own reported clinical history. This CDR3 comprises 13 residues. The germline V gene encodes CDR1 MDHEN and CDR2 SYDVKM. V trimming: 6 bases; J trimming: 2 bases; junction bases outside the gene matches: 2. Clones were read by immunoSEQ multiplex PCR, and TCRdb kept only the in-frame ones, dropping some. This table holds fewer than 350,000 clones, roughly 85% found once. The chain couples TRBV28 to TRBJ1-2, with 8 bases identical to TRBD1. The sequencing sample was made of PBMCs or T cells enriched from blood (not recorded which). The TCR comes from a woman aged 45-65 years who had recovered from COVID-19. The CDR3 DNA is TGTGCCAGCAGAAGGACAGGGAACTATGGCTACACCTTC. This codes for CASRRTGNYGYTF.